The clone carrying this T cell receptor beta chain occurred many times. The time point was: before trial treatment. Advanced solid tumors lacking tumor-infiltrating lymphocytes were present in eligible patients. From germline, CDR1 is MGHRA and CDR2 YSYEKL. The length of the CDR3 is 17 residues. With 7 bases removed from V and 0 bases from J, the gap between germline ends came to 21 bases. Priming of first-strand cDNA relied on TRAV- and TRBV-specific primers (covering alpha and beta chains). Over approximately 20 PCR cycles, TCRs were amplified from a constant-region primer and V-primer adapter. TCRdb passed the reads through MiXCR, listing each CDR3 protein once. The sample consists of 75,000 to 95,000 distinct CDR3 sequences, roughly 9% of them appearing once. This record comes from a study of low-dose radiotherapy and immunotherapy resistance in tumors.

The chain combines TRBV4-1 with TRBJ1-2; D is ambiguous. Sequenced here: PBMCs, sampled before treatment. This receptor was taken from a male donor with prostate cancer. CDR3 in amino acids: CASNPVLTAPPNYGYTF. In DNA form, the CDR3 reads TGCGCCAGCAACCCCGTACTCACAGCTCCACCTAACTATGGCTACACCTTC.